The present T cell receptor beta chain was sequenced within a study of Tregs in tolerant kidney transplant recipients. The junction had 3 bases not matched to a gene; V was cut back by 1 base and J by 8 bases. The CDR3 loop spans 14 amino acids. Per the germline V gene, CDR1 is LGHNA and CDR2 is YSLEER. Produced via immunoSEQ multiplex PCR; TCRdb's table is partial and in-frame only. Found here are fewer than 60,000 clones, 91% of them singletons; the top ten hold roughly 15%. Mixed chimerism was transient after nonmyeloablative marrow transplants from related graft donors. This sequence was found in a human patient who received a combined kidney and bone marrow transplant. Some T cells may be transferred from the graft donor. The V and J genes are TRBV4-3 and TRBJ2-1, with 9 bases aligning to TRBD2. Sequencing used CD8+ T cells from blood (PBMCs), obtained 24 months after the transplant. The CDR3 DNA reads TGCGCCAGCAGCCAAGCTACTAGCGGGTATGAGCAGTTCTTC. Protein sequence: CASSQATSGYEQFF.